The text below deals with one T cell receptor (beta chain). The antigen it recognizes is unknown. No qualities accompany the bases; no much larger clone lies one base away. The sample comes from a study of blood T cell repertoires in COVID-19 (dated by TCRdb to 2020 to 2022). Regarding the complete study: Samples covering the acute and convalescent phases of COVID-19 were provided by collaborators in the United States, Italy and Spain. The prospective study material was composed of cDNA or gDNA derived from T cells, B-cell-depleted T cells, or PBMCs. The dataset comprised deeply sampled blood TCRbeta repertoires from subjects exposed to, actively infected with, or recovered from COVID-19. A freely available public database, intended as a resource for researchers studying the immune response to SARS-CoV-2, is where the repertoires were released. Samples came from the ongoing ImmuneRACE study (first 160 participants) plus 1,254 subjects from 6 global collaborators. A de-identified subject ID, COVID-19 status, age in years and sex were almost always included in the sample metadata. HLA class I and class II types, where available, came from metadata supplied by the sample provider rather than from assay-based typing.

Whole blood was collected in K2EDTA tubes by collaborating institutions according to the institutions' own protocols. For TCRbeta analysis, collaborators shipped samples as frozen whole blood, isolated PBMCs, or DNA extracted from either of those sample types. V ends up 5 bases short and J 5 bases short, with an unmatched junction base count of 7. Via the germline V gene, CDR1 is ENHRY and CDR2 SYGVKD. The CDR3 spans 14 residues, from the cysteine through the phenylalanine. Here the CDR3 DNA is all that survives: 42 bases in frame from base 1. General findings and caveats noted by the study authors: How much clinical and demographic metadata was included differed by source and by participant, and the metadata was provided uncurated.

The immunoSEQ Assay, a bias-controlled multiplex PCR, was used to amplify TCRbeta CDR3 regions from genomic DNA. On the authors' methods: The number of nucleated cells in each sample was estimated from the amplification of reference gene primers within the assay. To quantify the absolute abundance of each unique TCRbeta CDR3 rearrangement, sequence reads were collapsed and filtered. For each sample, productive Simpson clonality was calculated as the square root of Simpson's diversity index over productive rearrangements. TCRdb stores this immuneACCESS table with in-frame sequences only. Part of the clones is absent; in the studies checked, under half of the shortfall reflects unresolved V genes, and no reason is known for the rest. From that table come the V and J calls and clone size; the DNA was used to work out D and trimming. The sample table lists some 110,000 clones, approximately 86% of them with a count of one. In total, the top ten clones hold approximately 4% of the sample.

The sequence links TRBV10-3 to TRBJ2-5; a stretch of 8 junction bases matches TRBD2. This sequence was found in a man between 35 and 55 years old with acute or convalescent COVID-19. Material: peripheral blood. The base sequence is TGTGCCATCAGTCTTTCCGGGGGGGGTGAGACCCAGTACTTC. The resulting protein is CAISLSGGGETQYF.